These 32 T cell receptor beta chains share one sample of origin, sequenced in a study of blood T cell repertoires in COVID-19 (dated by TCRdb to the early 2020s). Library preparation used the immunoSEQ multiplex PCR assay. What TCRdb holds here is the immuneACCESS table cut down to in-frame rearrangements. Part of the clones is not present; checked against another copy, under half of the missing clones reflect an unresolved V gene, and the others are unexplained. Recorded for this sample are approximately 200,000 clones; about four fifths of them occurred a single time. Of the sample, more than 9% falls within the top ten clones. Sequencing was carried out using peripheral blood. These receptor sequences come from a woman of 80 years or more with acute or convalescent COVID-19.

The chain employs TRBV27 and TRBJ1-1; D gene unclear. This CDR3 is 16 amino acids long. Per the germline V gene, CDR1 is MNHEY and CDR2 is SMNVEV (reference sequence). Between the trimmed V and J ends, which lost 1 base and 4 bases, there was a span of 16 bases. CDR3 bases: TGTGCCAGCAGTTTATATACGGGAGGGTCCAGCACTGAAGCTTTCTTT. Amino acids: CASSLYTGGSSTEAFF.

The rearrangement joins TRBV28 to TRBJ1-2, with TRBD1 identical over 11 bases. The J segment lost 2 bases and the V segment lost 2 bases, leaving 4 bases of the junction unmatched. The germline CDR1 and CDR2 sequences are MDHEN and SYDVKM. This CDR3 contains 16 residues. This chain's CDR3 is CASSLKGQGGNYGYTF. CDR3 in DNA: TGTGCCAGCAGTTTAAAGGGACAGGGGGGAAACTATGGCTACACCTTC.

This clone was seen once. The rearrangement links TRBV11-2 to TRBJ2-2; 7 bases line up with TRBD1. The V gene's germline CDR1 is SGHAT and CDR2 FQNNGV. V lost 10 bases to trimming and J lost 2 bases; unmatched junction nucleotides: 13. The CDR3 runs 16 residues. For the CDR3, the DNA is TGTGCCACCACACCCCGGACAGGACGAAACACCGGGGAGCTGTTTTTT. Its protein is CATTPRTGRNTGELFF. The variable domain in full, with the rest retrieved from reference TRBV11-2 and TRBJ2-2, is EAGVAQSPRYKIIEKRQSVAFWCNPISGHATLYWYQQILGQGPKLLIQFQNNGVVDDSQLPKDRFSAERLKGVDSTLKIQPAKLEDSAVYLCATTPRTGRNTGELFFGEGSRLTVL.

This sequence joins TRBV3-1 (or the pseudogene TRBV3-2) and TRBJ2-7; the D gene is possibly TRBD1 (6 bases). V was shortened by 2 bases and J by 5 bases, with 10 bases between the two germline ends. This CDR3 region has 13 residues. CDR1 and CDR2 from the germline V gene are LGHDT and YNNKEL (reference sequence). In DNA form, the CDR3 reads TGTGCCAGCAGCCAACACAGGGACAACGAGCAGTACTTC. This translates into CASSQHRDNEQYF.

V gene TRBV6-2 or TRBV6-3 combines with J gene TRBJ2-3; a possible D gene is TRBD2 (6 bases). This CDR3 comprises 14 residues. V lost 6 bases and J lost 8, with 18 bases in between. The germline gives CDR1 MNHEY, CDR2 SVGEGT. This CDR3 is CASSPPGTSGTQYF. CDR3 sequence (DNA): TGTGCCAGCAGCCCCCCCGGGACTTCGGGTACGCAGTATTTT.

V is TRBV6-5 and J is TRBJ2-5; D is unresolved. In germline, CDR1 is MNHEY, CDR2 SVGAGI. The CDR3 extends over 12 amino acids. Deletions cut 4 bases from V and 1 base from J, with 4 bases between. The DNA of the CDR3 is TGTGCCAGCAGTTCCATCCAAGAGACCCAGTACTTC. It is translated as CASSSIQETQYF.

The chain employs TRBV4-2 and TRBJ1-5; D is possibly TRBD1 (6 bases). V was pared by 3 bases and J by 1 base, with 13 bases between. There are 16 residues in the CDR3. The germline V gene has CDR1 LGHNA and CDR2 YNFKEQ. This chain's CDR3 is CASSQLQGESNQPQHF. The DNA for the CDR3 is TGTGCCAGCAGCCAGTTACAGGGCGAAAGCAATCAGCCCCAGCATTTT.

The chain combines TRBV27 with TRBJ2-1; D call uncertain. The CDR3 is made up of 15 amino acids. Germline V gene lookup returns CDR1 MNHEY and CDR2 SMNVEV (reference sequence). Trimming removed 7 bases from V and 2 bases from J, with 15 bases in between. The CDR3 region has the DNA TGTGCCAGCACCTCAACCCAACCAGCCTACAATGAGCAGTTCTTC. Its protein product is CASTSTQPAYNEQFF.

This chain links TRBV5-1 with TRBJ2-1, with 7 bases fitting TRBD2. The V and J ends lost 4 bases and 4 bases, in that order; junction bases with no gene match: 8. The CDR3 runs 15 residues. From germline, CDR1 is SGHRS and CDR2 YFSETQ. The CDR3 nucleotides read TGCGCCAGCAGCAAGGGCGGGAGCCTTTACAATGAGCAGTTCTTC. The encoded protein is CASSKGGSLYNEQFF. Full variable domain (rest looked up from reference TRBV5-1 and TRBJ2-1): KAGVTQTPRYLIKTRGQQVTLSCSPISGHRSVSWYQQTPGQGLQFLFEYFSETQRNKGNFPGRFSGRQFSNSRSEMNVSTLELGDSALYLCASSKGGSLYNEQFFGPGTRLTVL.

In this sample, this clone turned up once. This CDR3 reads CASSFVEGGRETQYF. CDR3 nucleotides: TGTGCCAGCAGCTTTGTTGAGGGGGGGCGTGAGACCCAGTACTTC. The chain recombines TRBV7-2 with TRBJ2-5; tentatively, D is TRBD2 (7 bases). V was cut by 3 bases and J by 5 bases, with 16 bases left in between. The CDR3 has 15 amino acids. Germline values: CDR1 SGHTA, CDR2 FQGNSA.

This clone has only one observation. The chain recombines TRBV7-2 with TRBJ2-2, with a weak D call TRBD1 (5 bases). V lost 4 bases and J 1 base, leaving 10 bases between the germline ends. Germline V lookup: CDR1 SGHTA, CDR2 FQGNSA. The CDR3 contains 15 residues. The CDR3 loop reads CASSSNTGNTGELFF. Here the CDR3 DNA reads TGTGCCAGCAGCTCGAACACAGGGAACACCGGGGAGCTGTTTTTT.

The V and J genes are TRBV7-2 and TRBJ2-3; 9 bases are a match to TRBD2. The germline V gene has CDR1 SGHTA and CDR2 FQGNSA. Losses at the gene ends were 5 bases for V and 4 bases for J; bases not matched to a gene: 10. The CDR3 is 16 residues long. The CDR3 reads CASSPGLGLASDTQYF. CDR3 coding DNA: TGTGCCAGCAGCCCCGGACTGGGACTAGCCTCAGATACGCAGTATTTT.

The rearrangement links TRBV7-9 to TRBJ1-1; D might be TRBD1 (5 bases). Germline V gene lookup returns CDR1 SEHNR and CDR2 FQNEAQ (reference sequence). Trimming took off 4 bases at V and 0 bases at J, with 9 bases between the two ends. CDR3 length equals 14 residues. CDR3 sequence reads: CASSWGGLNTEAFF. As DNA, the CDR3 is TGTGCCAGCAGCTGGGGGGGTCTGAACACTGAAGCTTTCTTT.

J is TRBJ1-6 and V is TRBV9; TRBD1 matches 10 bases. The CDR3 runs 16 residues. The V segment lost 3 bases and the J segment 5 bases; nucleotides outside the gene matches: 5. Germline loops: CDR1 SGDLS, CDR2 YYNGEE. The CDR3 sequence is CASSGGQGLHNSPLHF. CDR3 bases: TGTGCCAGCAGCGGGGGACAGGGGTTGCATAATTCACCCCTCCACTTT. Combining the CDR3 with reference TRBV9 and TRBJ1-6 gives the whole variable domain DSGVTQTPKHLITATGQRVTLRCSPRSGDLSVYWYQQSLDQGLQFLIQYYNGEERAKGNILERFSAQQFPDLHSELNLSSLELGDSALYFCASSGGQGLHNSPLHFGNGTRLTVT.

The chain links TRBV15 to TRBJ2-4; TRBD1 matches 7 bases. After removal of 3 bases from V and 3 bases from J, the junction contained 2 bases not matched to a gene. Germline CDR1 reads LNHNV; CDR2 reads YYDKDF (reference sequence). The CDR3 consists of 14 residues. The CDR3 loop reads CATSSQGVKNIQYF. CDR3 nucleotides: TGTGCCACCAGCAGTCAGGGGGTCAAAAACATTCAGTACTTC. The full variable domain, completed using reference TRBV15 and TRBJ2-4, is DAMVIQNPRYQVTQFGKPVTLSCSQTLNHNVMYWYQQKSSQAPKLLFHYYDKDFNNEADTPDNFQSRRPNTSFCFLDIRSPGLGDTAMYLCATSSQGVKNIQYFGAGTRLSVL.

The chain has TRBV27 and TRBJ2-4; 7 bases align to TRBD1. The CDR3 sequence is 14 residues long. From germline, CDR1 is MNHEY and CDR2 SMNVEV (reference sequence). The V gene end was trimmed by 5 bases and the J gene end by 8 bases; junction bases not matched to a gene: 9. The chain's CDR3 is CASSPRRQGHIQYF. CDR3 nucleotide sequence: TGTGCCAGCAGTCCCAGGCGACAGGGACACATTCAGTACTTC.

The chain has TRBV6-4 and TRBJ1-2; D might be TRBD1 (6 bases). The V and J ends lost 6 bases and 8 bases respectively, with 16 bases between them. From germline, CDR1 is MRHNA and CDR2 SNTAGT. The CDR3 is 13 residues long. As DNA, the CDR3 is TGTGCCAGCAGCCCGCAGGGGCGCGGAGGCTACACCTTC. Its protein is CASSPQGRGGYTF.

The table lists this clone with many counts. The chain couples TRBV10-2 to TRBJ2-3, with D perhaps TRBD2 (6 bases). The CDR3 loop spans 15 amino acids. The V end was cut by 7 bases, the J end by 3 bases, with 17 bases between. Germline CDR1 is WSHSY and CDR2 is SAAADI. This CDR3 reads CASMGLSSGTDTQYF. CDR3 DNA sequence: TGCGCCAGCATGGGACTCTCTTCGGGGACAGATACGCAGTATTTT.

The rearrangement joins TRBV6-4 to TRBJ2-3; 8 positions agree with TRBD2. The CDR3 extends over 14 amino acids. CDR1 and CDR2 from the germline V gene are MRHNA and SNTAGT. Unmatched junction bases numbered 3, after V lost 3 bases and J lost 4 bases. This chain's CDR3 is CASSESGSADTQYF. In DNA, the CDR3 is TGTGCCAGCAGTGAGAGCGGGAGTGCAGATACGCAGTATTTT.

The J gene is TRBJ2-1, the V gene TRBV5-1; 11 bases agree with TRBD2. CDR1 SGHRS and CDR2 YFSETQ come from the germline V gene. CDR3 size: 17 residues. The V and J ends lost 1 base and 2 bases, in that order; junction bases with no gene match: 5. The CDR3 here is CASSLIATSGAYNEQFF. The CDR3 nucleotides are TGCGCCAGCAGCTTGATCGCGACTAGCGGGGCCTACAATGAGCAGTTCTTC.

There are a few counts of this clone. The V call is TRBV2, the J call TRBJ1-4; D is possibly TRBD1 (5 bases). CDR1 and CDR2 from the germline V gene are SNHLY and FYNNEI. There are 14 residues in the CDR3. V lost 8 bases, J lost 8 bases, and 18 bases lay in between. The CDR3 bases are TGTGCCAGCTGCTATCTAAAGTCAGGGGAAAAACTGTTTTTT. Translated: CASCYLKSGEKLFF.

As for this clone: This same CDR3 is encoded by further DNA sequences in the sample. The chain joins TRBV28 to TRBJ1-5, with D possibly TRBD1 on 5 matching bases. V lost 3 bases to trimming and J lost 2 bases, with 11 bases between them. The CDR3 sequence is 15 residues long. CDR1 MDHEN and CDR2 SYDVKM come from the germline V gene. The DNA for the CDR3 is TGTGCCAGCAGTTTCAGCAGGGAGGGCAATCAGCCCCAGCATTTT. Protein product: CASSFSREGNQPQHF.

Turning to this clone: At one boundary the junction diverges from the germline segment, which might be a read error. This chain links TRBV5-8 with TRBJ2-7; tentative D call: TRBD1 (6 bases). This CDR3 has 11 residues. CDR1 is SGHTS, CDR2 YDEGEE, per germline. Written as DNA, the CDR3 is TGTGCCAGCAGCTTGAGGGGGATCGCGGACTTC. This gives the protein CASSLRGIADF. Full variable domain (outside the CDR3, taken from reference TRBV5-8 and TRBJ2-7): EAGVTQSPTHLIKTRGQQATLRCSPISGHTSVYWYQQALGLGLQFLLWYDEGEERNRGNFPPRFSGRQFPNYSSELNVNALELEDSALYLCASSLRGIADFGPGTRLTVT.

This chain links TRBV30 with TRBJ1-1; TRBD1 is a possible D gene (5 bases). The V end lost 3 bases, the J end lost 4 bases, and 12 bases lay between the germline ends. The CDR3 is 13 amino acids. Per germline, CDR1 GTSNPN and CDR2 SVGIG (reference sequence). CDR3 bases: TGTGCCTGGAGCGGAAGGGGTGGCACTGAAGCTTTCTTT. Encoded protein: CAWSGRGGTEAFF.

V is TRBV7-2 and J is TRBJ2-5, with D unresolved. V lost 1 base and J lost 2, with 5 bases in between. Germline V CDR1 and CDR2: SGHTA, FQGNSA. CDR3 length: 13 residues. CDR3 amino acids: CASSLGVQETQYF. The CDR3 nucleotides are TGTGCCAGCAGCTTAGGCGTTCAAGAGACCCAGTACTTC. The whole variable domain, filled in from reference TRBV7-2 and TRBJ2-5, reads GAGVSQSPSNKVTEKGKDVELRCDPISGHTALYWYRQSLGQGLEFLIYFQGNSAPDKSGLPSDRFSAERTGGSVSTLTIQRTQQEDSAVYLCASSLGVQETQYFGPGTRLLVL.

This chain joins TRBV4-2 and TRBJ2-3; TRBD1 matches at 12 bases. With V trimmed by 3 bases and J by 2 bases, 12 bases remained unmatched. CDR1 is LGHNA, CDR2 YNFKEQ, per germline. CDR3 length equals 19 residues. As DNA, the CDR3 is TGTGCCAGCAGCCAGGTCCCGGGACAGGGGGCCCGGCACACAGATACGCAGTATTTT. Translation gives CASSQVPGQGARHTDTQYF.

The chain combines TRBV14 with TRBJ2-7, with D perhaps TRBD2 (5 bases). Trimming pared 1 base from V and 5 bases from J, leaving 12 bases between. This CDR3 comprises 14 residues. Germline V gene sequence: CDR1 SGHDN, CDR2 FVKESK. CDR3 DNA: TGTGCCAGCAGCCAAGGGACTCCCTTGGACGAGCAGTACTTC. The encoded protein is CASSQGTPLDEQYF.

The rearrangement links TRBV9 to TRBJ1-1; 9 positions agree with TRBD1. Trimming took 0 bases from V and 1 from J; bases not matched to a gene: 4. The CDR3 runs to 16 residues. Germline CDR1 is SGDLS and CDR2 is YYNGEE. Here the CDR3 DNA reads TGTGCCAGCAGCGTAGGACCGACAGGGGGGAACACTGAAGCTTTCTTT. Translated, it gives CASSVGPTGGNTEAFF.

This rearrangement joins TRBV11-3 to TRBJ2-5; possible D gene TRBD2, 5 bases. Trimming removed 1 base from V and 4 bases from J, with 10 bases in between. The CDR3 length is 14 residues. Germline loops: CDR1 SGHNT, CDR2 YENEEA. As DNA, the CDR3 is TGTGCCAGCAGCTTAGGGCGGGCCGGAGAGACCCAGTACTTC. It codes for CASSLGRAGETQYF.

The chain couples TRBV2 to TRBJ2-1; the D gene is possibly TRBD2 (6 bases). CDR1 is SNHLY and CDR2 is FYNNEI in the germline V gene. The CDR3 length is 15 residues. With 1 base removed from V and 3 bases from J, the gap between germline ends came to 10 bases. The CDR3 DNA reads as TGTGCCAGCAGTGAAGAGGCGGGACGCTACAATGAGCAGTTCTTC. Amino acids: CASSEEAGRYNEQFF.

Turning to this clone: This CDR3 is also generated by other DNA sequences in the sample. The rearrangement links TRBV19 to TRBJ1-2; 8 bases fit TRBD1. The CDR3 spans 14 residues. V lost 6 bases and J lost 8; bases outside the gene matches: 11. Germline V gives CDR1 LNHDA, CDR2 SQIVND (reference sequence). CDR3 nucleotide sequence: TGTGCCAGTAGCATCCGGGACAGGCCTCGAGGCTACACCTTC. It yields the protein CASSIRDRPRGYTF.

V is TRBV28 and J is TRBJ2-1; TRBD2 matches 8 bases. The CDR3 loop spans 12 amino acids. CDR1 and CDR2 (germline): MDHEN, SYDVKM. Trimming took 5 bases from V and 15 from J; bases not matched to a gene: 9. The DNA of the CDR3 is TGTGCCAGCAGTAGCGGGCGGGAGGAGGGGTTCTTC. Translated: CASSSGREEGFF.